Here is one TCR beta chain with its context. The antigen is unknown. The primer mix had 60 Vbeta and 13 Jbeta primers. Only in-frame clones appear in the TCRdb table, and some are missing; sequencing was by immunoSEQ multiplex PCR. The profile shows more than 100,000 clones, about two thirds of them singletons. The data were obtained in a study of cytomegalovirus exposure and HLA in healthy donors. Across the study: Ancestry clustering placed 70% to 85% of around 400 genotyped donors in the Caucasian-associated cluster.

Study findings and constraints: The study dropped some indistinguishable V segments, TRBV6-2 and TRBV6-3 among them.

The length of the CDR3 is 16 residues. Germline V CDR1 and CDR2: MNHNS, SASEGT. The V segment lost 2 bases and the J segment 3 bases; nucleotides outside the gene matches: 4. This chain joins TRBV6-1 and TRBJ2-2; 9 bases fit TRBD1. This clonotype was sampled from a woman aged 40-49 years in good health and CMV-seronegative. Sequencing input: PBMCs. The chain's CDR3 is CASSETQGADTGELFF. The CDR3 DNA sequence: TGTGCCAGCAGTGAAACACAGGGGGCTGACACCGGGGAGCTGTTTTTT.